This T cell receptor (beta chain) originates from a study of lymphopenia after photon versus proton radiotherapy. Study-wide points: A bigger post-nadir fall in TCR diversity correlated inversely with survival time in deceased patients. Proton therapy kept repertoires fairly stable, unlike photons, which gained effector/memory cells. After lymphocyte nadir, photon-treated repertoires showed oligoclonal expansion, especially CD8+ Temra.

Germline CDR1 reads MNHEY; CDR2 reads SVGAGI. The ends were cut back, 0 bases at V and 4 bases at J, with 10 bases in the middle. This CDR3 spans 14 amino acids. Sequencing was performed with immunoSEQ multiplex PCR; in TCRdb, only in-frame clones are kept and a portion is missing. The data show around 42,000 clones, approximately 85% seen once. For this clone: Its cognate antigen is unknown.

This rearrangement joins TRBV6-5 to TRBJ2-7, with TRBD2 as a possible D gene (5 bases). This TCR derives from a man aged 40-49 years with gastric cancer. The sample was peripheral blood, taken from a patient treated with photon-based radiotherapy. The CDR3 protein is CASSYSKEGYEQYF. The DNA for the CDR3 is TGTGCCAGCAGTTACTCGAAAGAGGGTTACGAGCAGTACTTC.